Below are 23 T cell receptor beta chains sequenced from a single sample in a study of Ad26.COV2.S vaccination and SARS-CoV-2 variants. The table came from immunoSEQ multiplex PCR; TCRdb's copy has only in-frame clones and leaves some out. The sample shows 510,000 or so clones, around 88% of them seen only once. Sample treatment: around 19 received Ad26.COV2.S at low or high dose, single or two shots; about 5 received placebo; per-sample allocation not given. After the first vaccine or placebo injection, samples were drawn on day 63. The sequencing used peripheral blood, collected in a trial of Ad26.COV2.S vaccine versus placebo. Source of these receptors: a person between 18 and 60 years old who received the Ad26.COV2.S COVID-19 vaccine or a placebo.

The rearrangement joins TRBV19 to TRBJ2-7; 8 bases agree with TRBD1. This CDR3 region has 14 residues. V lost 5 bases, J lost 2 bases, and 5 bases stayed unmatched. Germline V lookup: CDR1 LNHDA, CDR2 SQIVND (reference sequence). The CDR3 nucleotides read TGTGCCAGTAGTCAGGCCAGGGGGCCCTACGAGCAGTACTTC. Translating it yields CASSQARGPYEQYF.

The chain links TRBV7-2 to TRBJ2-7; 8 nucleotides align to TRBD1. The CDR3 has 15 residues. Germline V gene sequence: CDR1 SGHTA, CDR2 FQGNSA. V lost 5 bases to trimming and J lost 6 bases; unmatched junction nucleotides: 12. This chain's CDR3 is CASSPFGRGLVEQYF. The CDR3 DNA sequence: TGTGCCAGCAGCCCTTTTGGCAGGGGGCTTGTCGAGCAGTACTTC.

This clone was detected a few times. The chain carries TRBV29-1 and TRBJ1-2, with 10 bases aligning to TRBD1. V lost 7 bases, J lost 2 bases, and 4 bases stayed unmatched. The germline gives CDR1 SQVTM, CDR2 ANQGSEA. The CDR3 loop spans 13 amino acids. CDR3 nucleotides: TGCAGCGCATCGGGACAGGGGAACTATGGCTACACCTTC. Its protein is CSASGQGNYGYTF.

The chain's CDR3 is CASSRDRSNTGELFF. In nucleotides, the CDR3 is TGTGCCAGCAGTCGGGACCGATCGAACACCGGGGAGCTGTTTTTT. The J gene is TRBJ2-2, the V gene TRBV7-2; possibly TRBD1 or TRBD2 for D (5 bases each). The V gene lost 6 bases and the J gene lost 0 bases, with 11 bases spanning the gap. Germline-derived CDR1 and CDR2 are SGHTA and FQGNSA. CDR3 length equals 15 residues.

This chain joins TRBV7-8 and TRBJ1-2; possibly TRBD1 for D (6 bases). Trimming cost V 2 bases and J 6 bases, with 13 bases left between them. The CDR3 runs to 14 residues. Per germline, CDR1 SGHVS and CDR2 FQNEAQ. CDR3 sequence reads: CASSLTSGADGYTF. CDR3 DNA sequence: TGTGCCAGCAGCTTAACCTCAGGGGCGGATGGCTACACCTTC.

The CDR3 DNA is TGTGCCAGCAGCCCACTACCACATACAGGGGCGAATTATGAAGCTTTCTTT. Its translation is CASSPLPHTGANYEAFF. The chain joins TRBV7-2 to TRBJ1-1, with 7 positions matching TRBD1. The germline V gene has CDR1 SGHTA and CDR2 FQGNSA. Trimming took 5 bases from V and 7 from J; bases not matched to a gene: 19. CDR3 length: 17 residues.

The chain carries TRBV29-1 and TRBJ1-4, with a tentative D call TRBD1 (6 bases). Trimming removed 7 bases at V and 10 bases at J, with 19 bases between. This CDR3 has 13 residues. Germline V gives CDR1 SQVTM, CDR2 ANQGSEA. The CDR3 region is CSGRQANSGKLFF. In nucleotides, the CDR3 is TGCAGCGGCAGACAGGCCAATTCTGGAAAACTGTTTTTT.

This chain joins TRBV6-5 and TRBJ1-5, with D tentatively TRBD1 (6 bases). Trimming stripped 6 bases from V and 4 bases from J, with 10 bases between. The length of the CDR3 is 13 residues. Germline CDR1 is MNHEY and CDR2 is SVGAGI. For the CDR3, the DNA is TGTGCCAGCAGAAACAGGGAAAATCAGCCCCAGCATTTT. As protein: CASRNRENQPQHF.

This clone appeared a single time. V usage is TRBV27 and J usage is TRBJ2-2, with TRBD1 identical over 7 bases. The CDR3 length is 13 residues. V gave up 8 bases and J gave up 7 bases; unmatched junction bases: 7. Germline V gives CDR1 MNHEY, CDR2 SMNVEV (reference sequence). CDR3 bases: TGTGCCAGCCGTCTAACAGGGGTCGGGGAGCTGTTTTTT. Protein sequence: CASRLTGVGELFF.

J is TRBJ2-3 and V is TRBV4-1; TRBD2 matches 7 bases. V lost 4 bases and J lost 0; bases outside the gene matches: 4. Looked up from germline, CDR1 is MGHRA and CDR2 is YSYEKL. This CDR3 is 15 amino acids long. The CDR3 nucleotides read TGCGCCAGCAGCCTCTTAGCGGGTAGCACAGATACGCAGTATTTT. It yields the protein CASSLLAGSTDTQYF.

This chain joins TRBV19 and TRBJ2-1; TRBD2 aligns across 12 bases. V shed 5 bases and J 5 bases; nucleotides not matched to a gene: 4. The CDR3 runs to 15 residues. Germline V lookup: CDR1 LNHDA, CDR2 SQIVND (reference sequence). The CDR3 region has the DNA TGTGCCAGTAGTGGGTGGACTAGCGGGAACAATGAGCAGTTCTTC. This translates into CASSGWTSGNNEQFF.

The CDR3 sequence: CASSLAVGRGNQPQHF. The DNA of the CDR3 is TGTGCCAGCAGTCTGGCTGTGGGCAGGGGGAATCAGCCCCAGCATTTT. The genes are TRBV28 and TRBJ1-5; 7 bases are a match to TRBD1. Losses at the gene ends were 5 bases for V and 4 bases for J; bases not matched to a gene: 11. The CDR3 extends over 16 amino acids. Germline CDR1 reads MDHEN; CDR2 reads SYDVKM. The full variable domain, rest sourced from reference TRBV28 and TRBJ1-5, is DVKVTQSSRYLVKRTGEKVFLECVQDMDHENMFWYRQDPGLGLRLIYFSYDVKMKEKGDIPEGYSVSREKKERFSLILESASTNQTSMYLCASSLAVGRGNQPQHFGDGTRLSIL.

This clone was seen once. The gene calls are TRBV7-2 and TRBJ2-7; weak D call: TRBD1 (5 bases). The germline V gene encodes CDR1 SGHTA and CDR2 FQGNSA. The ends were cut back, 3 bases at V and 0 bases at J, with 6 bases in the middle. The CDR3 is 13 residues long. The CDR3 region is CASSFGASYEQYF. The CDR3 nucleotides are TGTGCCAGCAGCTTTGGGGCCTCCTACGAGCAGTACTTC.

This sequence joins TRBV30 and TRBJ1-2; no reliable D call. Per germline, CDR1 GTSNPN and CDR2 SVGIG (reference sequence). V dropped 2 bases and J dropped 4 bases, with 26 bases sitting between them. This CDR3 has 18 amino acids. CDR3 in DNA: TGTGCCTGGAGTCAGTCGGTGTTCGGGAGGGCTGGAGGCTATGGCTACACCTTC. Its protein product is CAWSQSVFGRAGGYGYTF.

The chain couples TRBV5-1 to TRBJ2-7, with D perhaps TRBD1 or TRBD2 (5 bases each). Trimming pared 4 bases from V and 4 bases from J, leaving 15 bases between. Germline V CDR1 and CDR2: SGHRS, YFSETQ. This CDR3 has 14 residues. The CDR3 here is CASSASSGRYEQYF. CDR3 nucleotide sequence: TGCGCCAGCAGCGCTTCGTCGGGGCGGTACGAGCAGTACTTC.

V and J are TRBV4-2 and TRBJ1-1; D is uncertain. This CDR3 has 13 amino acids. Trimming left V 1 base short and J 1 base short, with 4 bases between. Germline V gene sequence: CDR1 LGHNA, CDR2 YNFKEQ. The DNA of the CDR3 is TGTGCCAGCAGCCAAGGTGGGAACACTGAAGCTTTCTTT. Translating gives CASSQGGNTEAFF.

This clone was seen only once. The CDR3 region is CASSPRGMSNQPQHF. CDR3 in DNA: TGTGCCAGTAGCCCCCGGGGTATGAGCAATCAGCCCCAGCATTTT. The J gene is TRBJ1-5, the V gene TRBV19, with D unclear. The CDR3 loop spans 15 amino acids. Trimming cost V 6 bases and J 1 base, with 13 bases left between them. Per the germline V gene, CDR1 is LNHDA and CDR2 is SQIVND (reference sequence).

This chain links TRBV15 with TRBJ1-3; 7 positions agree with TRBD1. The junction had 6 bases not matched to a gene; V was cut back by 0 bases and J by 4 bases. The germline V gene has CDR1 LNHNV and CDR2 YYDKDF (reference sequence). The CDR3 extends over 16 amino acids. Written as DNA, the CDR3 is TGTGCCACCAGCAGAGATATCGGACAGGCCGGAAACACCATATATTTT. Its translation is CATSRDIGQAGNTIYF.

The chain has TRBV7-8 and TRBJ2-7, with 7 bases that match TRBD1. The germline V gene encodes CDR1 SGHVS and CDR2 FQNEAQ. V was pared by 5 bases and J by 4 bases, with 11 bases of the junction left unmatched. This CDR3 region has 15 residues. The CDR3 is CASSLFRDSSYEQYF. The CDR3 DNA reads TGTGCCAGCAGCCTGTTTCGGGACAGTTCTTACGAGCAGTACTTC.

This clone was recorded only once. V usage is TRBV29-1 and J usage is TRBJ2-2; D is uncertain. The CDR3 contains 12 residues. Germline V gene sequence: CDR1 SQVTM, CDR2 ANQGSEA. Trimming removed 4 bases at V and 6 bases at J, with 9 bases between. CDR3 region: CSVARPAGELFF. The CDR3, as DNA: TGCAGCGTTGCCAGACCAGCCGGGGAGCTGTTTTTT.

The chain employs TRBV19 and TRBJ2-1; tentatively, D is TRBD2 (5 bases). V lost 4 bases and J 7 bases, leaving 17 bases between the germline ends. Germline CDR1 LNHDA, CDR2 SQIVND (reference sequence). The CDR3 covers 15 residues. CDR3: CASSSSSNARNEQFF. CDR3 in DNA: TGTGCCAGTAGTAGTTCTAGCAACGCTAGGAATGAGCAGTTCTTC.

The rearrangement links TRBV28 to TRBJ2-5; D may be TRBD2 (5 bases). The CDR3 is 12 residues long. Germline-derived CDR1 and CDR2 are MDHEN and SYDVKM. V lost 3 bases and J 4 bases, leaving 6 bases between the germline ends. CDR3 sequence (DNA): TGTGCCAGCAGTTTTGAGGGAGAGACCCAGTACTTC. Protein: CASSFEGETQYF. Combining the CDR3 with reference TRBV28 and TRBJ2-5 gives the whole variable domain DVKVTQSSRYLVKRTGEKVFLECVQDMDHENMFWYRQDPGLGLRLIYFSYDVKMKEKGDIPEGYSVSREKKERFSLILESASTNQTSMYLCASSFEGETQYFGPGTRLLVL.

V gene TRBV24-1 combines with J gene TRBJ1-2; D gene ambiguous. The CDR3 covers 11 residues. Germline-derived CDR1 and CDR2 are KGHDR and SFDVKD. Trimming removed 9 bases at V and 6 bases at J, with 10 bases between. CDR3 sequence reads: CATSGSNGYTF. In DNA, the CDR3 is TGTGCCACCTCCGGATCGAATGGCTACACCTTC.